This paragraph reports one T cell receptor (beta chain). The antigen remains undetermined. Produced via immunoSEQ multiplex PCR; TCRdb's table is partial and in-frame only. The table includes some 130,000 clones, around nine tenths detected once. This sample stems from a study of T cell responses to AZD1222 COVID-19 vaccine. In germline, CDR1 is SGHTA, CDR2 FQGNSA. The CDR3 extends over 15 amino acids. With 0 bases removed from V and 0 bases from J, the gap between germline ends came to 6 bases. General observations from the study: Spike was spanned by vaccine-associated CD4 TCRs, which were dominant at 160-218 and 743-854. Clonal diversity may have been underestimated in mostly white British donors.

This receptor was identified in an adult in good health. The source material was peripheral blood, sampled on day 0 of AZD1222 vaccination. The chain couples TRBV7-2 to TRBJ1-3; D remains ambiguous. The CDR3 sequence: CASSLARASGNTIYF. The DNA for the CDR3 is TGTGCCAGCAGCTTAGCACGGGCCTCTGGAAACACCATATATTTT. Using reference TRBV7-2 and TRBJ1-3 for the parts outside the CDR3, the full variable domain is GAGVSQSPSNKVTEKGKDVELRCDPISGHTALYWYRQSLGQGLEFLIYFQGNSAPDKSGLPSDRFSAERTGGSVSTLTIQRTQQEDSAVYLCASSLARASGNTIYFGEGSWLTVV.